This TCR beta chain was recovered during a study of blood T cell repertoires in COVID-19. Study-wide context: The cDNA or gDNA used as material had been derived from T cells, B-cell-depleted T cells, or PBMCs.

The CDR3 has 14 amino acids. Germline values: CDR1 MNHEY, CDR2 SVGAGI. With 2 bases clipped from V and 4 bases from J, the junction kept 3 bases outside the gene matches. Original processing methods: Reference gene primer amplification yielded estimated nucleated cell counts. Assay used: immunoSEQ multiplex PCR; TCRdb lists only in-frame clones, some missing. V and J calls plus clone size are reproduced from that table; the DNA served to infer D and trimming. The data show roughly 80,000 clones, with 90% seen just once and 15% to 20% held by the top ten. The chain employs TRBV6-5 and TRBJ1-1; TRBD1 agrees at 8 bases. The source material was peripheral blood. The TCR originated in an elderly woman with active or convalescent COVID-19. DNA for the CDR3: TGTGCCAGCAGTTACGGACAGGGTGGCACTGAAGCTTTCTTT. Translated, it gives CASSYGQGGTEAFF.